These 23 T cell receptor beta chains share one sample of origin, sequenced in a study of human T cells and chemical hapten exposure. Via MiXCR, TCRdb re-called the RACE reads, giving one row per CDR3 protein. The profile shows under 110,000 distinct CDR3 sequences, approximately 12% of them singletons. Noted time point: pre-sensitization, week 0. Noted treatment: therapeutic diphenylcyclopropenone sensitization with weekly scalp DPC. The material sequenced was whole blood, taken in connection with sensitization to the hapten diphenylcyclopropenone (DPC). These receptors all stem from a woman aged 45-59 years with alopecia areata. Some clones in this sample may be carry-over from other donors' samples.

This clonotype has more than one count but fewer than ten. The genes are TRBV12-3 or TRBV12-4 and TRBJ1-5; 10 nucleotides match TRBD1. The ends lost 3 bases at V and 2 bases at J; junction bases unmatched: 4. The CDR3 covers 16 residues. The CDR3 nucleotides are TGTGCCAGCAGTTTCGGACAGGGGGGTGGCAATCAGCCCCAGCATTTT. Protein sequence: CASSFGQGGGNQPQHF.

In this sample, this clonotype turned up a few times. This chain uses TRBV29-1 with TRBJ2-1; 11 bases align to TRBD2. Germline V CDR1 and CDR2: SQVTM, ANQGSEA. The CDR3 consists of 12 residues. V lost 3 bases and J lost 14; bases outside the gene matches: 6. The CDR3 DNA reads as TGCAGCGTTGATTTAGCGGGGGGGCCGGAGTTCTTC. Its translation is CSVDLAGGPEFF.

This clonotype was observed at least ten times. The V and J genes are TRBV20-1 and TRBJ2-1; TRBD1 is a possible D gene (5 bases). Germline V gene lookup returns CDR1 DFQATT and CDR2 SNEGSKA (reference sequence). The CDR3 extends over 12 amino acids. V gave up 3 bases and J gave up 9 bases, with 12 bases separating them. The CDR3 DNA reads TGCAGTGCTAGCAAGCAGGGTGTTGAGCAGTTCTTC. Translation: CSASKQGVEQFF.

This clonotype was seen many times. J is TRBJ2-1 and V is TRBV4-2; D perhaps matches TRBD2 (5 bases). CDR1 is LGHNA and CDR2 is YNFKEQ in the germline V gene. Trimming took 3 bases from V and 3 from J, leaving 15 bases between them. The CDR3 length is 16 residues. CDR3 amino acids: CASSQADFRYYNEQFF. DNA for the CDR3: TGTGCCAGCAGCCAGGCGGACTTTCGTTACTACAATGAGCAGTTCTTC.

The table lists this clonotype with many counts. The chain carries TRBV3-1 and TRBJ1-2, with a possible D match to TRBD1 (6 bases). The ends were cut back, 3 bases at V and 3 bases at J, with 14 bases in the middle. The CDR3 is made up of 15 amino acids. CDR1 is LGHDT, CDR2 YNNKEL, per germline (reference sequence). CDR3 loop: CASSQASGAYYGYTF. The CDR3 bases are TGTGCCAGCAGCCAGGCGTCGGGGGCCTACTATGGCTACACCTTC.

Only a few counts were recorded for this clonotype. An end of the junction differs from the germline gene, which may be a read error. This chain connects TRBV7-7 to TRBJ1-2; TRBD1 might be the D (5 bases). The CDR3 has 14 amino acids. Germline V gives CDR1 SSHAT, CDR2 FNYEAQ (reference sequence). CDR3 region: CASSPPGPPYGYTF. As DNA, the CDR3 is TGTGCTAGCAGCCCCCCGGGACCGCCCTATGGCTACACCTTC.

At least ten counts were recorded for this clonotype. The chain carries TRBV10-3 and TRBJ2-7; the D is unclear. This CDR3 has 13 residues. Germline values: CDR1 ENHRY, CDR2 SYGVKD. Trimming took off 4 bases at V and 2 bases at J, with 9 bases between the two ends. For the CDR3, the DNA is TGTGCCATCAGTGGGACGGAAACCTACGAGCAGTACTTC. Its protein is CAISGTETYEQYF.

The CDR3 sequence: CASSTTQQSGPGELFF. The DNA of the CDR3 is TGTGCCAGCAGCACTACACAACAGTCGGGGCCCGGGGAGCTGTTTTTT. The V gene is TRBV7-8, the J gene TRBJ2-2; D assignment may be TRBD1 or TRBD2 (5 bases each). Germline CDR1 SGHVS, CDR2 FQNEAQ. Trimming shortened V by 5 bases and J by 6 bases, and 19 bases separated the two germline ends. The CDR3 has 16 residues.

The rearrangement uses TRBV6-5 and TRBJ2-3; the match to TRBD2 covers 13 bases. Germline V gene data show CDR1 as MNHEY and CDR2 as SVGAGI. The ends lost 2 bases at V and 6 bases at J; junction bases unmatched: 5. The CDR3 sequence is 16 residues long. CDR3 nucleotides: TGTGCCAGCAGTTACACCGGGACTAGCGGGATCGATACGCAGTATTTT. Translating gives CASSYTGTSGIDTQYF.

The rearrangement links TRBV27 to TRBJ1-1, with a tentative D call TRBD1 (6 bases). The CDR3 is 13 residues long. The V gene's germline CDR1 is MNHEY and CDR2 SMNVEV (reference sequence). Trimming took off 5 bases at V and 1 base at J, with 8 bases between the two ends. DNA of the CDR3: TGTGCCAGCAGTAGGGGGTGGAACACTGAAGCTTTCTTT. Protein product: CASSRGWNTEAFF.

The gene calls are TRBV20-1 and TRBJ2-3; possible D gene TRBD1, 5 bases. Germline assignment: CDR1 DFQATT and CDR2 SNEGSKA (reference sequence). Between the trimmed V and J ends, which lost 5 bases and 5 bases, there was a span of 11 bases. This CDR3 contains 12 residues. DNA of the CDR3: TGCAGTGCTCACGACAGAGAAGATACGCAGTATTTT. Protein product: CSAHDREDTQYF.

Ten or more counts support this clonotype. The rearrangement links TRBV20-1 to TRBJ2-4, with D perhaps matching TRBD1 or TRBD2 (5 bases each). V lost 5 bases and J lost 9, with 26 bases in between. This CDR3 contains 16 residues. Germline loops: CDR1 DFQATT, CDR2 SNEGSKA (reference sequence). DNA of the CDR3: TGCAGTGCTCCGGGGACCTCCCTCCCTGGTATGACCATTCAGTACTTC. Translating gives CSAPGTSLPGMTIQYF.

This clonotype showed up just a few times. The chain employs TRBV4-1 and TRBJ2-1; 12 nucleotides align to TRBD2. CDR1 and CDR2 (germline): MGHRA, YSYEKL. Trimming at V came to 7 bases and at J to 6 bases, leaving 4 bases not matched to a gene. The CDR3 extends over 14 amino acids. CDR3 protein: CASTLAGGPNEQFF. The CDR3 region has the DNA TGCGCCAGCACTCTAGCGGGGGGGCCCAATGAGCAGTTCTTC.

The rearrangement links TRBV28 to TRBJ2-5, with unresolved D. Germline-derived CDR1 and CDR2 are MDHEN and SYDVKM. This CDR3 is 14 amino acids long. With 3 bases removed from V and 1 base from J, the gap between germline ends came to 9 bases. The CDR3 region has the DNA TGTGCCAGCAGTTTCCGGGTTCTCCAAGAGACCCAGTACTTC. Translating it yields CASSFRVLQETQYF.

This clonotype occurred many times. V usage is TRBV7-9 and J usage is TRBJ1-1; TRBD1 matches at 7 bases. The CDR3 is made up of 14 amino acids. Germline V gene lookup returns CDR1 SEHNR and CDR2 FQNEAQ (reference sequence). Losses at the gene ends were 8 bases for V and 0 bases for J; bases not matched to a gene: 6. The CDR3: CASHRGPMNTEAFF. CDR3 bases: TGTGCCAGCCACAGGGGTCCCATGAACACTGAAGCTTTCTTT.

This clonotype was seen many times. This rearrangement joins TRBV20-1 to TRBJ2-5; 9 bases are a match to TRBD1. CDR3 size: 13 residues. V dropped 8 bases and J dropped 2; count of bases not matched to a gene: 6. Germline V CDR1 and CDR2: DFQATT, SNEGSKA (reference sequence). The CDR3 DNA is TGCAGTAGGACAGGGGCTCTACAAGAGACCCAGTACTTC. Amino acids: CSRTGALQETQYF.

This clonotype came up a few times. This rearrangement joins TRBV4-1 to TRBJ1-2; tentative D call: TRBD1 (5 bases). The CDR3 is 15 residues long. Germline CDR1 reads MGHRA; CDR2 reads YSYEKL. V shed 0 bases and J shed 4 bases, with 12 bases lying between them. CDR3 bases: TGCGCCAGCAGCCAAGAAGGCAAGGGGTCCTATGGCTACACCTTC. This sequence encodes CASSQEGKGSYGYTF.

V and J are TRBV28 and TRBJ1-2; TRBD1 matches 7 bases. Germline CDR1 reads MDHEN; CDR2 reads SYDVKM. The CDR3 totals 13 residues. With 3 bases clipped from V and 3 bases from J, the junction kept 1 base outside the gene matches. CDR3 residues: CASSFGTDYGYTF. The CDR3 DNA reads TGTGCCAGCAGTTTCGGGACAGACTATGGCTACACCTTC.

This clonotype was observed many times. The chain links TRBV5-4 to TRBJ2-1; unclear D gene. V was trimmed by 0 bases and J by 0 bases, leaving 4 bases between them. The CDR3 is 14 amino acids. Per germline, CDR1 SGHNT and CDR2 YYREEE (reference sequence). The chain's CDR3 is CASSLGSSYNEQFF. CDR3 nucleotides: TGTGCCAGCAGCTTGGGGAGCTCCTACAATGAGCAGTTCTTC. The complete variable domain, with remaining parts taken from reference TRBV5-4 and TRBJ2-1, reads ETGVTQSPTHLIKTRGQQVTLRCSSQSGHNTVSWYQQALGQGPQFIFQYYREEENGRGNFPPRFSGLQFPNYSSELNVNALELDDSALYLCASSLGSSYNEQFFGPGTRLTVL.

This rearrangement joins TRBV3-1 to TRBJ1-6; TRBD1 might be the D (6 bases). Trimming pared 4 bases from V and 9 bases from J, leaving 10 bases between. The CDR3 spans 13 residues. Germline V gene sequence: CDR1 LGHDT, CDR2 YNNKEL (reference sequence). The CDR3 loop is CASSPRGASPLHF. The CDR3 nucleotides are TGTGCCAGCAGCCCAAGGGGGGCTTCACCCCTCCACTTT.

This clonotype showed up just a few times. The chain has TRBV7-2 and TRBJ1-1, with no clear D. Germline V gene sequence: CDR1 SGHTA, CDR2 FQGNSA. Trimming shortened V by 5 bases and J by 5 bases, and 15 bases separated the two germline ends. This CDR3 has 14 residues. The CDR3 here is CASSPNEGGTEAFF. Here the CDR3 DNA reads TGTGCCAGCAGCCCGAATGAGGGAGGGACTGAAGCTTTCTTT. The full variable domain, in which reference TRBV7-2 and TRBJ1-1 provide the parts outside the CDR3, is GAGVSQSPSNKVTEKGKDVELRCDPISGHTALYWYRQSLGQGLEFLIYFQGNSAPDKSGLPSDRFSAERTGGSVSTLTIQRTQQEDSAVYLCASSPNEGGTEAFFGQGTRLTVV.

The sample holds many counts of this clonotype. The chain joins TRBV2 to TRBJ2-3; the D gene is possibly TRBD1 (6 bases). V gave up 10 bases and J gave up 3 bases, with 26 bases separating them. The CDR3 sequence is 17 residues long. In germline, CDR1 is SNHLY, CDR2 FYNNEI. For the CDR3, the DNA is TGTGCCATCCACCCATGGGGCCGCAGGGGAGTAACAGATACGCAGTATTTT. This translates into CAIHPWGRRGVTDTQYF.

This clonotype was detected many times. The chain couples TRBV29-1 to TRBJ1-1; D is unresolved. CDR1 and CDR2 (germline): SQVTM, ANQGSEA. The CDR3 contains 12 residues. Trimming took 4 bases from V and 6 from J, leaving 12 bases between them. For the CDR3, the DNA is TGCAGCGTTGGGGCGAGATCCCCTGAAGCTTTCTTT. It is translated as CSVGARSPEAFF.